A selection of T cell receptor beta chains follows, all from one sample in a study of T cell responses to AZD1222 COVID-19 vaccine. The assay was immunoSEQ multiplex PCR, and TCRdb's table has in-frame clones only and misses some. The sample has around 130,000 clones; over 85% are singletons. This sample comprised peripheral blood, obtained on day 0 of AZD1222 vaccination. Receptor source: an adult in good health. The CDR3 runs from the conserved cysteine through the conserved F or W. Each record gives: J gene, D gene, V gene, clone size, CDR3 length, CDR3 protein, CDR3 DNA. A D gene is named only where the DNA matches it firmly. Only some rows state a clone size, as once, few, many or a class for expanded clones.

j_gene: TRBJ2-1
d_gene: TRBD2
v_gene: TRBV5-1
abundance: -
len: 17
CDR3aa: CASSSMAGGNSYNEQFF
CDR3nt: TGCGCCAGCAGCTCGATGGCGGGGGGGAACTCCTACAATGAGCAGTTCTTC

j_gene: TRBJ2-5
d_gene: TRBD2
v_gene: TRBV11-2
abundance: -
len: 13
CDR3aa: CASSFEGGETQYF
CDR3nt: TGTGCCAGCAGCTTTGAGGGAGGGGAGACCCAGTACTTC

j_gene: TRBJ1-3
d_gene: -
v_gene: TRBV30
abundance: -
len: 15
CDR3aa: CAWARLGSSGNTIYF
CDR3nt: TGTGCCTGGGCAAGACTGGGCAGCTCTGGAAACACCATATATTTT

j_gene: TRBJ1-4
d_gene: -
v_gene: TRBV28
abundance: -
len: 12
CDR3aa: CASSFGNEKLFF
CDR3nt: TGTGCCAGCAGTTTTGGTAATGAAAAACTGTTTTTT

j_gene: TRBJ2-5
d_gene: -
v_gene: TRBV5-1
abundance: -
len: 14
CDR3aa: CASSLGSSQETQYF
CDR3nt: TGCGCCAGCAGCTTGGGGAGTTCTCAAGAGACCCAGTACTTC

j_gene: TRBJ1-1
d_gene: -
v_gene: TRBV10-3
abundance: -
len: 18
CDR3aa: CAISESLPGQRLDTEAFF
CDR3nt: TGTGCCATCAGTGAGTCGCTTCCGGGACAAAGATTAGACACTGAAGCTTTCTTT

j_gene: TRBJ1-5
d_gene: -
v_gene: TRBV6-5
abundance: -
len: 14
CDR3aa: CASSRGHSNQPQHF
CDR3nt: TGTGCCAGCAGCCGCGGACATAGCAATCAGCCCCAGCATTTT

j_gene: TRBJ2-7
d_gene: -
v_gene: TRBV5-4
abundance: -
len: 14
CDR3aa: CASSLIDSGYEQYF
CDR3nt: TGTGCCAGCAGCTTGATCGATAGCGGCTACGAGCAGTACTTC

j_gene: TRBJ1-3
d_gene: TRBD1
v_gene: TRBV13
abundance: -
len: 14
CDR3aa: CASSSGQGGNTIYF
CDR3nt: TGTGCCAGCAGCTCGGGACAGGGGGGAAACACCATATATTTT

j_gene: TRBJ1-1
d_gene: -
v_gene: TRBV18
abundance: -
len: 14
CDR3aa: CASSGVSGRTEAFF
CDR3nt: TGTGCCAGCTCAGGGGTATCGGGACGCACTGAAGCTTTCTTT

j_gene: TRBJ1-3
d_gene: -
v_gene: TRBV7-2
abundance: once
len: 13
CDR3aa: CASSPQSGNTIYF
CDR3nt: TGTGCCAGCAGCCCCCAGTCTGGAAACACCATATATTTT

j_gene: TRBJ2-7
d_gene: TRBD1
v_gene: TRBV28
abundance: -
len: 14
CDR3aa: CASTLDRRYYEQYF
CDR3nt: TGTGCCAGCACCCTGGACAGGCGATACTACGAGCAGTACTTC

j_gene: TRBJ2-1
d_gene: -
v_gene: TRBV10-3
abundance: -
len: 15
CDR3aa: CAISESRDGNNEQFF
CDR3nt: TGTGCCATCAGTGAGTCGCGGGACGGAAACAATGAGCAGTTCTTC

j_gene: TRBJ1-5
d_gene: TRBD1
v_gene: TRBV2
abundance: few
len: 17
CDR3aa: CASSPPVGTGRNQPQHF
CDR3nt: TGTGCCAGCAGTCCCCCCGTCGGGACAGGTCGGAATCAGCCCCAGCATTTT

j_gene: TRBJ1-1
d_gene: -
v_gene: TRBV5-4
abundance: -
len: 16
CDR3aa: CASSPPGTFMNTEAFF
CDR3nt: TGTGCCAGCAGCCCACCGGGCACCTTCATGAACACTGAAGCTTTCTTT

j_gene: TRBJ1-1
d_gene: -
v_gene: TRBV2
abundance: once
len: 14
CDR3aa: CASSQAGVGTEAFF
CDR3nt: TGTGCCAGCAGCCAGGCAGGCGTCGGCACTGAAGCTTTCTTT

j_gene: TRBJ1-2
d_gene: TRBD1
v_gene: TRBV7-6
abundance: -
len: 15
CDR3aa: CASSPRTGGEFGYTF
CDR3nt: TGTGCCAGCAGCCCCCGGACAGGGGGCGAATTTGGCTACACCTTC

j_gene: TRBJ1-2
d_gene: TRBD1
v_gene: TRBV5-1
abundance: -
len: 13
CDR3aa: CASSSTGTYGYTF
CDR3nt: TGCGCCAGCAGCTCGACAGGGACCTATGGCTACACCTTC

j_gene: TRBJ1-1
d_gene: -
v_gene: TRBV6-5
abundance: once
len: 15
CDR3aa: CASSPPGGRGTEAFF
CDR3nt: TGTGCCAGCAGTCCCCCGGGGGGCCGGGGCACTGAAGCTTTCTTT

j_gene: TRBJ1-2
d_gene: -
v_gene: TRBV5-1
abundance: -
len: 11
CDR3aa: CASSPGGGYTF
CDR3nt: TGCGCCAGCAGCCCGGGCGGTGGCTACACCTTC

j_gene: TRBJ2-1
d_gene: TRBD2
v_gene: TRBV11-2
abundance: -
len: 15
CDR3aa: CASRRLAGGYNEQFF
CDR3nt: TGTGCCAGCAGAAGACTAGCGGGGGGATACAATGAGCAGTTCTTC

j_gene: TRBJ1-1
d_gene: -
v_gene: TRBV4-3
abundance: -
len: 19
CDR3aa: CASSQDNSGDEGFNTEAFF
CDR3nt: TGCGCCAGCAGCCAAGATAATTCGGGTGACGAGGGGTTTAACACTGAAGCTTTCTTT

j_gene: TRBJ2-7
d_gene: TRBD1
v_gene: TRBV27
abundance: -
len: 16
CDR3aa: CASSSTSGTGVSEQYF
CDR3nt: TGTGCCAGCAGTTCCACCTCCGGGACAGGGGTCAGTGAGCAGTACTTC

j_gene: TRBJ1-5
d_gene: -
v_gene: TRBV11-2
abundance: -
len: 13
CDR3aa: CASSFRENQPQHF
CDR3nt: TGTGCCAGCAGCTTTAGGGAGAATCAGCCCCAGCATTTT

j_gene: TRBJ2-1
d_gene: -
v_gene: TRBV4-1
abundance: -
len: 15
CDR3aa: CASSFHRDPYNEQFF
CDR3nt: TGCGCCAGCAGCTTCCACAGGGACCCCTACAATGAGCAGTTCTTC

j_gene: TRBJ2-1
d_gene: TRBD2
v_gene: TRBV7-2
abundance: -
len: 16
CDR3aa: CASSLASGTNYNEQFF
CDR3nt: TGTGCCAGCAGCTTAGCGAGCGGGACTAACTACAATGAGCAGTTCTTC

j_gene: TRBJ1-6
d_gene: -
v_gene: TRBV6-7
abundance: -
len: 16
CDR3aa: CASSYWTLGHGSPLHF
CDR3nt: TGTGCCAGCAGTTACTGGACCTTGGGCCATGGTTCACCCCTCCACTTT

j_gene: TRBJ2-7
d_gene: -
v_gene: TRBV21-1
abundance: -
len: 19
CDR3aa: CASSEKEDSKTSGEYEQYF
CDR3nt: TGTGCCAGCAGCGAAAAGGAGGACAGTAAGACTAGCGGGGAATACGAGCAGTACTTC

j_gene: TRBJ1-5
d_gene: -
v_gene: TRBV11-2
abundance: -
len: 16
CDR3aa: CASSLGGVGSNQPQHF
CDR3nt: TGTGCCAGCAGCTTAGGCGGGGTAGGGAGCAATCAGCCCCAGCATTTT

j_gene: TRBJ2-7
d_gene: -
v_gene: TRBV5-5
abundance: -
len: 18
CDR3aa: CASSLEGTRGSFGSEQYF
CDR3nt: TGTGCCAGCAGCTTGGAAGGAACCAGGGGATCGTTCGGGTCCGAGCAGTACTTC

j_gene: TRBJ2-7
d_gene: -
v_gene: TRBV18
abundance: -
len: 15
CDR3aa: CASSPGIGVSYEQYF
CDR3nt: TGTGCCAGCTCACCGGGTATAGGGGTGTCCTACGAGCAGTACTTC

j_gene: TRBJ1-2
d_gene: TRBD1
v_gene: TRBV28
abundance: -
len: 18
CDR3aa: CASREAGQGALNLYGYTF
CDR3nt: TGTGCCAGCAGGGAAGCCGGACAGGGGGCCCTAAACCTCTATGGCTACACCTTC

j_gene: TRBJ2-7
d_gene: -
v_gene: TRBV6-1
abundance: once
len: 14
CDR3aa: CASSETQAIDEQYF
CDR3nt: TGTGCCAGCAGTGAAACACAGGCTATAGACGAGCAGTACTTC

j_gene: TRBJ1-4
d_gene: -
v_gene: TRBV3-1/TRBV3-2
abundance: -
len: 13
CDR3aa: CASSQVEGEKLFF
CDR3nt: TGTGCCAGCAGCCAGGTAGAGGGGGAAAAACTGTTTTTT

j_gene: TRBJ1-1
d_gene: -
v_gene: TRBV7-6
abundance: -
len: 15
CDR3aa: CASSLRGGGMTEAFF
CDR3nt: TGTGCCAGCAGCTTAAGGGGCGGGGGGATGACTGAAGCTTTCTTT

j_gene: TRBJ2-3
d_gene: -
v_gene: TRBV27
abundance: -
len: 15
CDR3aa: CASRRRTGGTDTQYF
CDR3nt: TGTGCCAGCAGGCGGCGCACGGGAGGCACAGATACGCAGTATTTT

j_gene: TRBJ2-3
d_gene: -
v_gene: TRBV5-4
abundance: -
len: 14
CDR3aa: CASSLDPSTDTQYF
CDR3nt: TGTGCCAGCAGCTTGGACCCTAGCACAGATACGCAGTATTTT

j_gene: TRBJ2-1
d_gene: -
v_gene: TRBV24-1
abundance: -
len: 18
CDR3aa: CATSEPLGAGSSYNEQFF
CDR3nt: TGTGCCACCAGTGAGCCCTTGGGGGCGGGATCCTCCTACAATGAGCAGTTCTTC

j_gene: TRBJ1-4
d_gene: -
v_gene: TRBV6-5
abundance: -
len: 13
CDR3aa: CASSRGGNEKLFF
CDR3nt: TGTGCCAGCAGTAGAGGGGGAAATGAAAAACTGTTTTTT

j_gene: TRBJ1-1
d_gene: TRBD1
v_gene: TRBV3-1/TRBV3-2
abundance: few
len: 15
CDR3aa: CASSQRTGRNTEAFF
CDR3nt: TGTGCCAGCAGCCAACGGACAGGGAGAAACACTGAAGCTTTCTTT

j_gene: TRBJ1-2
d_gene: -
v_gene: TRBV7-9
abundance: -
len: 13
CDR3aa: CASSAGGNYGYTF
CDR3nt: TGTGCCAGCAGTGCGGGGGGGAACTATGGCTACACCTTC

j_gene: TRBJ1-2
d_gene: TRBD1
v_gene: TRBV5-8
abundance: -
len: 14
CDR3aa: CASTWGGQGLGYTF
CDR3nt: TGTGCCAGCACCTGGGGGGGACAGGGACTTGGCTACACCTTC

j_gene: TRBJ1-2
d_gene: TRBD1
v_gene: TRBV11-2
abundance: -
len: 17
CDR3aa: CASSLDIPGGVNYGYTF
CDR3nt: TGTGCCAGCAGCTTAGATATTCCAGGGGGCGTCAACTATGGCTACACCTTC

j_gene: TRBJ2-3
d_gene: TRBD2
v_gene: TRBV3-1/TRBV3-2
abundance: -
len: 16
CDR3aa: CASSQTSGTRTDTQYF
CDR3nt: TGTGCCAGCAGCCAGACTAGCGGGACACGTACTGATACGCAGTATTTT

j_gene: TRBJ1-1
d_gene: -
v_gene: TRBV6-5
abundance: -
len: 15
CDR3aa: CASSSISPIRGEAFF
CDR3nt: TGTGCCAGCAGTTCCATTTCCCCAATTCGAGGTGAAGCTTTCTTT

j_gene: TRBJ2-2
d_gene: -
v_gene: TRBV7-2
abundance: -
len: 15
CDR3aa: CASSEGRRNTGELFF
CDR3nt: TGTGCCAGCAGCGAGGGACGGAGGAACACCGGGGAGCTGTTTTTT

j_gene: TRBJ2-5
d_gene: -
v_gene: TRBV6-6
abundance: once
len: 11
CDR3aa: CATTRQETQYF
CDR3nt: TGTGCCACTACCCGACAAGAGACCCAGTACTTC

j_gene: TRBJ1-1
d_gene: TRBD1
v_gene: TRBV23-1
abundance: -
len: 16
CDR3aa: CASSPAGQGENTEAFF
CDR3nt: TGCGCCAGCAGTCCCGCGGGACAGGGAGAGAACACTGAAGCTTTCTTT

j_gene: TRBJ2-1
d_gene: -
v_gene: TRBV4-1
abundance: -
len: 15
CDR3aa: CASSQDRTYYNEQFF
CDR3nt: TGCGCCAGCAGCCAAGATAGGACGTACTACAATGAGCAGTTCTTC

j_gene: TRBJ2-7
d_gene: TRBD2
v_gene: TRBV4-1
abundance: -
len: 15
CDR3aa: CASSQPWTSGSPQYF
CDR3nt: TGCGCCAGCAGCCAACCCTGGACTAGCGGGAGTCCCCAGTACTTC

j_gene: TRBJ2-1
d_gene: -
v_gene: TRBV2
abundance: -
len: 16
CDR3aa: CASTRTYLSAYNEQFF
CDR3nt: TGTGCCAGCACCCGGACTTACCTTAGCGCCTACAATGAGCAGTTCTTC

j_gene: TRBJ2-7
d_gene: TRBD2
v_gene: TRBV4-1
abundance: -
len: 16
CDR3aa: CASSQDHGREGFEQYF
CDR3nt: TGCGCCAGCAGCCAAGATCATGGCCGGGAGGGCTTCGAGCAGTACTTC

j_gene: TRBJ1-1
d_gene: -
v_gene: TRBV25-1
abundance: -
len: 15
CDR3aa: CASSEYREIGTEAFF
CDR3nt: TGTGCCAGCAGTGAATATAGGGAGATAGGCACTGAAGCTTTCTTT

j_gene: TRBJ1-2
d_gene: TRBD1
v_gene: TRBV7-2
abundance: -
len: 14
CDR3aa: CASSSGQGHYGYTF
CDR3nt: TGTGCCAGCAGCTCGGGACAGGGGCACTATGGCTACACCTTC

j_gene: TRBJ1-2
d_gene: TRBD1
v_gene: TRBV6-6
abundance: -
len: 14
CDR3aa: CASITGGLNYGYTF
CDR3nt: TGTGCCAGCATCACAGGGGGCCTCAACTATGGCTACACCTTC

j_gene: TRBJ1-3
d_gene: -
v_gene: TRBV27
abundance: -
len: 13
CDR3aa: CASSGLSGNTIYF
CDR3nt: TGTGCCAGCAGTGGTCTCTCTGGAAACACCATATATTTT

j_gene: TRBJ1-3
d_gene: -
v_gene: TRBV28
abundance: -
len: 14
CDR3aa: CASSSSGTGNTIYF
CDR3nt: TGTGCCAGCAGTTCTTCCGGGACTGGAAACACCATATATTTT

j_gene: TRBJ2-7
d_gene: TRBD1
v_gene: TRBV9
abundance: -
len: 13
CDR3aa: CASGQGIFYEQYF
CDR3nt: TGTGCCAGTGGACAGGGGATATTCTACGAGCAGTACTTC

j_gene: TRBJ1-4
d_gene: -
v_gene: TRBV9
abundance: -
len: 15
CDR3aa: CASSVDGGLGEKLFF
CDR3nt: TGTGCCAGCAGCGTAGACGGCGGTTTGGGTGAAAAACTGTTTTTT